The rows below give T cell receptor beta chains drawn from one sample of a study of STAT5B mutations in CD4+ large granular lymphocyte leukemia. Clones were read by immunoSEQ multiplex PCR, and TCRdb kept only the in-frame ones, dropping some. This repertoire shows roughly 30,000 clones, around 80% found once; its top ten account for roughly 6.2%. Material for sequencing was CD4+ T cells from blood buffy coats. Source of these receptors: a human donor in good health. Both conserved end residues are part of each CDR3. The D gene is left open where the match is weak.

V	J	D	CDR3
TRBV7-6	TRBJ2-5	TRBD1	CASSLGTGRPQETQYF
TRBV6-1	TRBJ1-1	TRBD1	CASTYRGRNTEAFF
TRBV18	TRBJ1-2	TRBD1	CASSPTFEGADYGYTF
TRBV7-9	TRBJ2-3	-	CASSMGGAVTDTQYF
TRBV19	TRBJ2-2	TRBD2	CASSLGPGTSGGTGELFF
TRBV19	TRBJ2-6	-	CASSIAGHSGANVLTF
TRBV6-5	TRBJ1-5	-	CASPLANYQPQHF
TRBV6-6	TRBJ2-7	-	CASSYRRGYEQYF
TRBV5-1	TRBJ1-2	TRBD1	CASNSEGQAHYGYTF
TRBV9	TRBJ1-1	-	CASSVDPRNTEAFF
TRBV6-5	TRBJ1-5	TRBD1	CASRSGQVNNQPQHF
TRBV6-1	TRBJ1-1	-	CASSERGGLNTEAFF
TRBV6-6	TRBJ1-2	-	CASSSRTEIYGYTF
TRBV28	TRBJ1-2	-	CASSLDTEAYTF
TRBV7-2	TRBJ2-4	-	CASSSGRAKNIQYF
TRBV9	TRBJ2-1	TRBD2	CASSLSGTDNEQFF
TRBV7-2	TRBJ2-5	TRBD2	CASSSYNLAGGETQYF
TRBV7-8	TRBJ1-3	TRBD1	CASSPLRTGGDGNTIYF
TRBV28	TRBJ1-3	-	CASKTDLSGNTIYF
TRBV7-9	TRBJ1-2	-	CASSLEANYGYTF
TRBV20-1	TRBJ1-2	-	CSASSLNGYTF
TRBV2	TRBJ1-5	-	CASSVEGVGPQHF
TRBV11-2	TRBJ2-3	-	CASSPKPLGGPPSTDTQYF
TRBV10-2	TRBJ2-3	-	CASRLGGTDTQYF
TRBV19	TRBJ1-1	-	CASSSRQEAFF
TRBV6-6	TRBJ2-3	-	CASSQDGVSTDTQYF
TRBV20-1	TRBJ1-6	-	CSASWGESLHF
TRBV7-2	TRBJ2-5	-	CASSLVRGVETQYF
TRBV9	TRBJ2-7	-	CASSWGDTGEQYF
TRBV19	TRBJ1-5	-	CASSIGGGDQPQHF
TRBV6-1	TRBJ1-3	-	CASSGEPLLSGNTIYF
TRBV21-1	TRBJ2-3	-	CASSKGGQGALERAGAGTQYF
TRBV6-5	TRBJ2-3	-	CASRSSYAQYF
TRBV5-1	TRBJ2-1	TRBD1	CASSSGQGHHEQFF
TRBV5-1	TRBJ2-1	-	CASSLGPNNEQFF
TRBV6-5	TRBJ2-3	TRBD2	CASTLAGGPDTQYF
TRBV6-6	TRBJ1-1	-	CASSYSMSMGGTEAFF
TRBV2	TRBJ1-1	TRBD1	CASSDDREAFF
TRBV5-6	TRBJ1-3	TRBD1	CASSSAGGGNTIYF
TRBV4-1	TRBJ1-1	-	CASSQVRLNTEAFF
TRBV18	TRBJ1-1	-	CASSPQWGTEAFF
TRBV19	TRBJ2-6	-	CASSSTGYSSGANVLTF
TRBV5-1	TRBJ1-1	-	CASSVTQGLNTEAFF
TRBV10-3	TRBJ1-5	-	CAISDGSGKQPQHF
TRBV27	TRBJ1-1	-	CASSFDPELNTEAFF
TRBV14	TRBJ1-1	-	CASSQNPSRATEAFF
TRBV29-1	TRBJ1-1	-	CSARAANTEAFF
TRBV7-8	TRBJ2-5	-	CASSLAPQGYTQYF
TRBV5-1	TRBJ1-1	TRBD1	CASSQPTGGITEAFF
TRBV6-1	TRBJ1-3	-	CASSEDWEGNTIYF
TRBV28	TRBJ2-5	TRBD2	CASSLIRTSPETQYF
TRBV7-2	TRBJ2-5	-	CASSSTTLSGETQYF
TRBV5-1	TRBJ2-7	-	CASSLTTGTYEQYF
TRBV7-7	TRBJ2-3	-	CASSLGAGPTDTQYF
TRBV4-3	TRBJ2-7	-	CASSQDWGASFSEQYF
TRBV7-2	TRBJ1-5	-	CASSLDFQPQHF
TRBV4-1	TRBJ1-4	-	CASSLRGTVRNEKLFF
TRBV29-1	TRBJ2-3	TRBD1	CSVERQGHDTQYF